A single sample gave rise to the 15 T cell receptor beta chains below, sequenced in a study of cytomegalovirus exposure and HLA in healthy donors. Use of 60 Vbeta and 13 Jbeta primers characterized the PCR. Data came from immunoSEQ multiplex PCR; TCRdb stores just in-frame clones and leaves some out. The sample holds 110,000 or so clones, about 79% seen once. The specimen sequenced was PBMCs. Every receptor here comes from a woman aged 18-29 years in good health and CMV-seronegative.

V and J are TRBV29-1 and TRBJ2-1, with 12 bases aligning to TRBD2. CDR1 is SQVTM and CDR2 is ANQGSEA in the germline V gene. The CDR3 consists of 14 residues. Trimming at V came to 7 bases and at J to 3 bases, leaving 4 bases not matched to a gene. This chain's CDR3 is CSGQTSGGYNEQFF. The CDR3 coding sequence is TGCAGCGGCCAGACTAGCGGGGGCTACAATGAGCAGTTCTTC.

This clone was seen more than once but under ten times. The V call is TRBV7-9, the J call TRBJ2-4; TRBD2 agrees at 7 bases. With V trimmed by 0 bases and J by 7 bases, 12 bases remained unmatched. CDR1 and CDR2 from the germline V gene are SEHNR and FQNEAQ (reference sequence). The CDR3 totals 17 residues. DNA for the CDR3: TGTGCCAGCAGCTTAGCGCCCAAAACCAGGGACTACAACATTCAGTACTTC. This codes for CASSLAPKTRDYNIQYF.

The sample holds one count of this clone. The germline gene is not matched at one end of the junction; a read error may be the cause. The chain links TRBV18 to TRBJ1-3, with D possibly TRBD1 on 6 matching bases. Germline lookup yields CDR1 KGHSH and CDR2 LQKENI. This CDR3 spans 16 amino acids. This chain's CDR3 is CASSTKSAGGPQPQHF. CDR3 nucleotide sequence: TGTGCCAGCTCCACGAAATCCGCGGGGGGCCCTCAACCTCAACATTTT. Using reference TRBV18 and TRBJ1-3 for the parts outside the CDR3, the full variable domain is NAGVMQNPRHLVRRRGQEARLRCSPMKGHSHVYWYRQLPEEGLKFMVYLQKENIIDESGMPKERFSAEFPKEGPSILRIQQVVRGDSAAYFCASSTKSAGGPQPQHFGEGSWLTVV.

This clone was observed a handful of times. The chain has TRBV5-8 and TRBJ2-2; the match to TRBD2 covers 7 bases. V lost 8 bases, J lost 5 bases, and 12 bases stayed unmatched. The CDR3 is 15 residues long. The germline V gene has CDR1 SGHTS and CDR2 YDEGEE. The CDR3 coding sequence is TGTGCCAGGCCTCGGGGGGAGAGGCGGACCGGGGAGCTGTTTTTT. Its translation is CARPRGERRTGELFF.

The chain has TRBV6-6 and TRBJ1-1, with D possibly TRBD1 on 5 matching bases. Germline CDR1 and CDR2: MNHNY and SVGAGI (reference sequence). The CDR3 spans 14 residues. V lost 8 bases, J lost 5 bases, and 18 bases lay in between. CDR3 amino acids: CASLAREGSTEAFF. As DNA, the CDR3 is TGTGCCAGCCTCGCCCGGGAGGGGTCTACTGAAGCTTTCTTT.

The chain combines TRBV7-8 with TRBJ2-7, with a tentative D call TRBD1 (6 bases). The V gene lost 5 bases and the J gene lost 6 bases, with 17 bases spanning the gap. The germline V gene has CDR1 SGHVS and CDR2 FQNEAQ. This CDR3 comprises 14 residues. CDR3 loop: CASSPTGTPSEQYF. CDR3 coding DNA: TGTGCCAGCAGCCCAACGGGGACACCATCCGAGCAGTACTTC.

This chain uses TRBV5-5 with TRBJ2-5; no reliable D call. The DNA end favors TRBJ2-7, so the J call may be wrong. Germline-derived CDR1 and CDR2 are SGHKS and YYEKEE (reference sequence). This CDR3 is 14 amino acids long. The CDR3 sequence: CASSFQSLTYEQYF. In DNA form, the CDR3 reads TGTGCCAGCAGCTTCCAGTCTCTGACTTACGAGCAGTACTTC.

The chain uses TRBV28 and TRBJ1-5; 11 nucleotides align to TRBD1. Germline V lookup: CDR1 MDHEN, CDR2 SYDVKM. The V and J ends lost 3 bases and 7 bases, in that order; junction bases with no gene match: 2. The CDR3 is made up of 14 amino acids. DNA for the CDR3: TGTGCCAGCAGTTTGGACAGGGGGCGGCAGCCCCAGCATTTT. This sequence encodes CASSLDRGRQPQHF.

V is TRBV2 and J is TRBJ2-7; D is possibly TRBD1 (5 bases). The germline gives CDR1 SNHLY, CDR2 FYNNEI. V lost 6 bases, J lost 0 bases, and 9 bases lay in between. The CDR3 totals 13 residues. CDR3 residues: CASRGQSSYEQYF. In DNA form, the CDR3 reads TGTGCCAGCAGGGGGCAGAGCTCCTACGAGCAGTACTTC.

V gene TRBV27 combines with J gene TRBJ1-1, with D uncertain. From germline, CDR1 is MNHEY and CDR2 SMNVEV (reference sequence). The CDR3 length is 14 residues. V was clipped by 5 bases and J by 4 bases, with 14 bases between them. The CDR3 DNA sequence: TGTGCCAGCAGTCTAGACTTGGGAGCCACTGAAGCTTTCTTT. It is translated as CASSLDLGATEAFF.

With respect to this clone: Additional DNA sequences in this sample encode the identical CDR3. The rearrangement uses TRBV7-2 and TRBJ2-7; 10 positions match TRBD2. Germline values: CDR1 SGHTA, CDR2 FQGNSA. The V segment lost 1 base and the J segment 3 bases; nucleotides outside the gene matches: 3. The CDR3 has 15 residues. CDR3 region: CASSLGLAGGYEQYF. For the CDR3, the DNA is TGTGCCAGCAGCTTAGGACTAGCGGGCGGCTACGAGCAGTACTTC.

CDR3 sequence (DNA): TGCGCCAGCAGCTGGCAGGGGGGTCCGAACACTGAAGCTTTCTTT. This codes for CASSWQGGPNTEAFF. The chain couples TRBV5-1 to TRBJ1-1; 7 bases align to TRBD1. This CDR3 is 15 amino acids long. Germline V gene lookup returns CDR1 SGHRS and CDR2 YFSETQ. The ends lost 3 bases at V and 1 base at J; junction bases unmatched: 6.

The chain employs TRBV7-9 and TRBJ1-2; TRBD1 is a possible D gene (5 bases). Germline-derived CDR1 and CDR2 are SEHNR and FQNEAQ (reference sequence). Trimming pared 2 bases from V and 5 bases from J, leaving 6 bases between. The CDR3 is 12 residues long. CDR3 nucleotide sequence: TGTGCCAGCAGCTTATCAGGGTATGGCTACACCTTC. Protein sequence: CASSLSGYGYTF. Looking up the rest from reference TRBV7-9 and TRBJ1-2 gives the full variable domain: DTGVSQNPRHKITKRGQNVTFRCDPISEHNRLYWYRQTLGQGPEFLTYFQNEAQLEKSRLLSDRFSAERPKGSFSTLEIQRTEQGDSAMYLCASSLSGYGYTFGSGTRLTVV.

The chain has TRBV12-5 and TRBJ2-3; perhaps TRBD2 as D (7 bases). Germline loops: CDR1 LGHNT, CDR2 FRNRAP. V gave up 4 bases and J gave up 2 bases, with 13 bases separating them. The CDR3 covers 15 residues. The DNA of the CDR3 is TGTGCTAGTGGTTCGGTGGGGGGGGCCACAGATACGCAGTATTTT. Its translation is CASGSVGGATDTQYF.

This chain links TRBV7-2 with TRBJ1-3, with D possibly matching TRBD1 (5 bases). V was shortened by 0 bases and J by 5 bases, with 8 bases between the two germline ends. Germline V CDR1 and CDR2: SGHTA, FQGNSA. The CDR3 runs 14 residues. CDR3 bases: TGTGCCAGCAGCTTAGCGCAGGGCCGAAACACCATATATTTT. Protein product: CASSLAQGRNTIYF.